This T cell receptor beta chain was captured in a study of Ad26.COV2.S vaccination and SARS-CoV-2 variants. Study-wide points: Spike-specific TCR breadth was greater in vaccine than placebo recipients. Substantial breadth was reported for post-vaccination spike-specific CD8+ and CD4+ T cells. Comparability of non-spike TCR breadth was observed across vaccine and placebo recipients. From the TCR breadth and depth analyses, total T cell responses may have been underestimated.

Method: immunoSEQ multiplex PCR; TCRdb's copy keeps in-frame clones and lacks some. The sample has under 95,000 clones, roughly 84% seen once; the top ten hold approximately 16%. Regarding this clone: Its antigen is not known.

Germline values: CDR1 SGDLS, CDR2 YYNGEE. This CDR3 is built from 15 residues. V shed 3 bases and J 0 bases; nucleotides not matched to a gene: 5. The input for sequencing was peripheral blood, taken after recovery from COVID-19. The clonotype originates from a human donor who had recovered from COVID-19. The chain links TRBV9 to TRBJ1-1, with 7 bases fitting TRBD1. The CDR3 sequence is CASSAEQGMNTEAFF. CDR3 in DNA: TGTGCCAGCAGCGCGGAACAGGGGATGAACACTGAAGCTTTCTTT.